The rows below give T cell receptor beta chains drawn from one sample of a study of blood T cell repertoires in COVID-19. Clones were sequenced by immunoSEQ multiplex PCR, and TCRdb holds only the in-frame ones, with some missing. The sample lists about 25,000 clones, more than 75% seen once, with approximately 8.3% in the top ten. The sample was peripheral blood. These TCRs come from a man aged 45-65 years with active COVID-19. CDR3s include the opening cysteine and the closing phenylalanine or tryptophan.

>TRBV6-5|14|TRBJ1-4
CASRSGTGGEKLFF
>TRBV5-5|15|TRBJ1-2
CASSLGQGINYGYTF
>TRBV24-1|15|TRBJ1-2
CATSDWTGENYGYTF
>TRBV18|15|TRBJ2-1
CASSPSGGTYNEQFF
>TRBV9|15|TRBJ2-1
CASTERDSPYNEQFF
>TRBV2|16|TRBJ2-7
CASSEGSRGPSYEQYF
>TRBV4-1|14|TRBJ2-1
CASSQNPAYNEQFF
>TRBV4-1|15|TRBJ2-7
CASSQPTSGIYEQYF
>TRBV7-8|16|TRBJ1-5
CASSLFWSGLNQPQHF
>TRBV2|12|TRBJ2-7
CASRIDSYEQYF
>TRBV5-4|12|TRBJ2-7
CASSLWSREQYF
>TRBV18|19|TRBJ1-6
CASSPRLTGTGGNNSPLHF
>TRBV15|18|TRBJ2-2
CATSRLSQGHANTGELFF
>TRBV24-1|12|TRBJ1-5
CATSLGNQPQHF
>TRBV11-2|13|TRBJ2-5
CASSRDRGETQYF
>TRBV6-6|15|TRBJ2-5
CASTTSGTSEETQYF
>TRBV6-2/TRBV6-3|16|TRBJ1-5
CASSYSRVMGNQPQHF
>TRBV5-6|12|TRBJ1-2
CASSLVRRGYTF
>TRBV28|15|TRBJ2-1
CASSSYGQTFNEQFF
>TRBV29-1|12|TRBJ2-2
CSADYNTGELFF
>TRBV5-1|14|TRBJ2-1
CASSLGQTYNEQFF
>TRBV28|19|TRBJ1-5
CASSFLRGQGAGGNQPQHF
>TRBV19|14|TRBJ2-1
CASNIAGVNNEQFF
>TRBV19|16|TRBJ2-1
CASSRPTGASYNEQFF
>TRBV5-1|16|TRBJ1-3
CASSLDRLSSGNTIYF
>TRBV19|14|TRBJ2-2
CASRPGANTGELFF
>TRBV9|15|TRBJ2-1
CASSVTSGAYNEQFF
>TRBV23-1|12|TRBJ1-2
CASSQSGRVYTF
>TRBV5-1|12|TRBJ2-7
CASSLQDYEQYF
>TRBV28|15|TRBJ2-5
CASSFKGAFQETQYF
>TRBV11-2|16|TRBJ2-6
CASSLGQAGGANVLTF
>TRBV6-5|14|TRBJ2-3
CASSSQGAVDTQYF
>TRBV10-2|17|TRBJ1-5
CASSEFGTPYSNQPQHF
>TRBV7-8|14|TRBJ1-5
CASSGTGGNQPQHF
>TRBV7-2|15|TRBJ2-7
CASSLATRGSYEQYF
>TRBV5-4|14|TRBJ1-2
CASGGGRAVDGYTF
>TRBV11-2|16|TRBJ1-1
CASSPGQGAYDTEAFF
>TRBV18|14|TRBJ2-1
CASSPGTGSNEQFF
>TRBV15|17|TRBJ1-2
CATSRPGTGAPNYGYTF
>TRBV19|16|TRBJ2-2
CASSIGGQTYTGELFF
>TRBV16|16|TRBJ2-2
CASSPYLDRNTGELFF
>TRBV5-1|16|TRBJ2-3
CASSLAASGGRDTQYF
>TRBV6-2/TRBV6-3|15|TRBJ2-1
CASSYLGVRDNEQFF
>TRBV11-2|15|TRBJ2-1
CASSLDRTFDNEQFF
>TRBV18|15|TRBJ2-7
CASSPPNSGGYEQYF
>TRBV6-5|16|TRBJ1-4
CASSYARQGLNEKLFF
>TRBV27|15|TRBJ2-3
CASCPRRGSTDTQYF
>TRBV7-8|15|TRBJ2-5
CASKFNLGLQETQYF
>TRBV11-3|16|TRBJ2-1
CASSFGTTSSYNEQFF
>TRBV7-2|14|TRBJ2-1
CASSLAGTYNEQFF
>TRBV2|16|TRBJ1-5
CASGTGLRGSNQPQHF
>TRBV6-2/TRBV6-3|14|TRBJ1-2
CASSSLGQRYGYTF
>TRBV12-3/TRBV12-4|13|TRBJ1-1
CASSYTGDTEAFF
>TRBV5-1|13|TRBJ1-2
CASAQGAEYGYTF
>TRBV5-1|16|TRBJ2-5
CASSLGLAGTQETQYF
>TRBV2|16|TRBJ1-3
CASSERGVLSGNTIYF
>TRBV18|15|TRBJ1-1
CASSPIKENSLEAFF